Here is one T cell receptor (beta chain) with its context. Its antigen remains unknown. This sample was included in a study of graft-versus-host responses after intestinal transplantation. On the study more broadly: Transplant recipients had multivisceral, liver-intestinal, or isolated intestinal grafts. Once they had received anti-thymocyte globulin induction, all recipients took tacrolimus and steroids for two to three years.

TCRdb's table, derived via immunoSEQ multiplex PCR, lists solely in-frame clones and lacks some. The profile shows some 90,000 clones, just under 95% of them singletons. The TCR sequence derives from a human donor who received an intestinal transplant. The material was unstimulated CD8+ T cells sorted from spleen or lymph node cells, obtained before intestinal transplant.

For the CDR3, the DNA is TGCGCCAGCAGCTTGGAACGGGCTGGAAACACCATATATTTT. Its translation is CASSLERAGNTIYF. This chain connects TRBV5-1 to TRBJ1-3; D gene uncertain. The CDR3 has 14 residues. Germline V gene data show CDR1 as SGHRS and CDR2 as YFSETQ. V lost 0 bases, J lost 2 bases, and 6 bases lay in between.